The 10 T cell receptor beta chains below come from one sample, sequenced in a study of blood T cell repertoires in COVID-19 (dated by TCRdb to the early 2020s). Libraries were constructed by the immunoSEQ multiplex PCR assay. TCRdb took over this immuneACCESS table, retaining in-frame rearrangements with V and J assigned. Such tables are incomplete; in checked studies, under half of the missing clones stem from an unresolved V gene, and the remainder is unexplained. The sample yields 95,000 to 120,000 clones; 75% to 90% were counted once. Clones ranked in the top ten supply approximately 5.1% of the sample. Sequenced: peripheral blood. Receptors were obtained from a woman in her sixties with COVID-19, enrolled during active disease.

V is TRBV25-1 and J is TRBJ2-5, with 8 bases that match TRBD2. Germline V lookup: CDR1 MGHDK, CDR2 SYGVNS. This CDR3 spans 15 amino acids. V lost 2 bases and J lost 5; bases outside the gene matches: 7. CDR3 region: CASSEGGLAGETQYF. The CDR3 coding sequence is TGTGCCAGCAGTGAAGGAGGACTAGCCGGTGAGACCCAGTACTTC.

The V gene is TRBV5-1, the J gene TRBJ2-3; 12 bases agree with TRBD2. J lost 1 base, V lost 3 bases, and 6 bases had no gene match. Germline V lookup: CDR1 SGHRS, CDR2 YFSETQ. The CDR3 is 17 amino acids. This chain's CDR3 is CASSWARLAGGTDTQYF. As DNA, the CDR3 is TGCGCCAGCAGCTGGGCCCGACTAGCGGGGGGCACAGATACGCAGTATTTT.

The chain joins TRBV5-1 to TRBJ1-2; 8 nucleotides align to TRBD1. CDR1 and CDR2 (germline): SGHRS, YFSETQ. The CDR3 loop spans 13 amino acids. Losses at the gene ends were 0 bases for V and 8 bases for J; bases not matched to a gene: 3. The CDR3 protein is CASSLGQGSGYTF. For the CDR3, the DNA is TGCGCCAGCAGCTTGGGACAGGGGTCCGGCTACACCTTC.

This clone was recorded a few times. This rearrangement joins TRBV9 to TRBJ2-5; the match to TRBD2 covers 7 bases. The J segment lost 3 bases and the V segment lost 2 bases, leaving 4 bases of the junction unmatched. Germline CDR1 and CDR2: SGDLS and YYNGEE. The CDR3 has 14 amino acids. The CDR3 here is CASSVSGSEETQYF. DNA for the CDR3: TGTGCCAGCAGCGTTAGCGGGTCCGAAGAGACCCAGTACTTC.

This sequence joins TRBV5-4 and TRBJ1-2, with TRBD1 as a possible D gene (5 bases). CDR3 length: 14 amino acids. Trimming removed 0 bases at V and 3 bases at J, with 9 bases between. CDR1 is SGHNT, CDR2 YYREEE, per germline (reference sequence). The CDR3 is CASSLDQGYYGYTF. The CDR3 DNA reads as TGTGCCAGCAGCTTGGACCAGGGATACTATGGCTACACCTTC.

Note on this clone: A read error may produce the germline difference seen at one junction end. V is TRBV18 and J is TRBJ1-2, with no clear D. The CDR3 has 11 amino acids. CDR1 KGHSH and CDR2 LQKENI come from the germline V gene. CDR3 DNA: TGTGCCAGCTCACCACACCCTACAGAGTCCTTC. It encodes CASSPHPTESF. Complete variable domain (other parts from reference TRBV18 and TRBJ1-2): NAGVMQNPRHLVRRRGQEARLRCSPMKGHSHVYWYRQLPEEGLKFMVYLQKENIIDESGMPKERFSAEFPKEGPSILRIQQVVRGDSAAYFCASSPHPTESFGSGTRLTVV.

V gene TRBV9 combines with J gene TRBJ1-1; 7 bases are shared with TRBD1. This CDR3 has 15 residues. With V trimmed by 0 bases and J by 0 bases, 2 bases remained unmatched. From germline, CDR1 is SGDLS and CDR2 YYNGEE. The CDR3 loop is CASSVEDRVNTEAFF. CDR3 coding DNA: TGTGCCAGCAGCGTAGAAGACAGGGTGAACACTGAAGCTTTCTTT.

The chain recombines TRBV5-1 with TRBJ2-1; no clear D. The germline gives CDR1 SGHRS, CDR2 YFSETQ. V was trimmed by 0 bases and J by 5 bases, leaving 6 bases between them. CDR3 length: 13 residues. CDR3: CASSLGGDNEQFF. CDR3 sequence (DNA): TGCGCCAGCAGCTTGGGCGGCGACAATGAGCAGTTCTTC. The variable domain in full, completed from reference TRBV5-1 and TRBJ2-1, reads KAGVTQTPRYLIKTRGQQVTLSCSPISGHRSVSWYQQTPGQGLQFLFEYFSETQRNKGNFPGRFSGRQFSNSRSEMNVSTLELGDSALYLCASSLGGDNEQFFGPGTRLTVL.

The sample holds one count of this clone. V usage is TRBV11-3 and J usage is TRBJ2-1, with D possibly matching TRBD2 (5 bases). V was shortened by 5 bases and J by 4 bases, with 18 bases between the two germline ends. CDR3 size: 16 residues. Germline CDR1 and CDR2: SGHNT and YENEEA. The CDR3 DNA reads TGTGCCAGCAGCGCTGCAGTTGGACGAGGGTACAATGAGCAGTTCTTC. The encoded protein is CASSAAVGRGYNEQFF. Using reference TRBV11-3 and TRBJ2-1 for the parts outside the CDR3, the full variable domain is EAGVVQSPRYKIIEKKQPVAFWCNPISGHNTLYWYLQNLGQGPELLIRYENEEAVDDSQLPKDRFSAERLKGVDSTLKIQPAELGDSAVYLCASSAAVGRGYNEQFFGPGTRLTVL.

The chain combines TRBV13 with TRBJ2-1; the D gene is possibly TRBD1 (6 bases). Trimming cost V 1 base and J 8 bases, with 18 bases left between them. Germline V gives CDR1 PRHDT, CDR2 FYEKMQ (reference sequence). CDR3 length: 16 amino acids. The CDR3 region has the DNA TGTGCCAGCAGCTTAGTGGGGGACATGGGGCTGGATGAGCAGTTCTTC. Amino acid sequence: CASSLVGDMGLDEQFF.